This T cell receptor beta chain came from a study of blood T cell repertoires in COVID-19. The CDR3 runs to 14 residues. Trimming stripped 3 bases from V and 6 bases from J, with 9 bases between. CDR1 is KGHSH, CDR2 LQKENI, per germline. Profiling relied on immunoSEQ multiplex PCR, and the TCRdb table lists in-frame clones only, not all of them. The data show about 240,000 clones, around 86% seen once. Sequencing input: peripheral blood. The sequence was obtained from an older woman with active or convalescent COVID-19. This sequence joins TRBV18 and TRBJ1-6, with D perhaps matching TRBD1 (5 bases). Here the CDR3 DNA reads TGTGCCAGCTCACCCCGACAGTCTAATTCACCCCTCCACTTT. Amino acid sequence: CASSPRQSNSPLHF.